This entry lists 16 T cell receptor beta chains sequenced from one sample in a study of control samples from healthy donors and cancer patients. Here immunoSEQ multiplex PCR was the method, and the copy in TCRdb shows in-frame clones only, minus some. The sample shows about 29,000 clones, nearly 90% of them seen only once. Material for sequencing was formalin-fixed, paraffin-embedded tissue. The source of these receptors is a female donor with melanoma.

This chain uses TRBV5-1 with TRBJ1-4; D perhaps matches TRBD1 (6 bases). V gave up 4 bases and J gave up 5 bases, with 15 bases separating them. The CDR3 sequence is 15 residues long. Germline CDR1 is SGHRS and CDR2 is YFSETQ. The CDR3 protein is CASSRVTGPNEKLFF. The CDR3 coding sequence is TGCGCCAGCAGCCGAGTTACAGGGCCCAATGAAAAACTGTTTTTT.

The chain combines TRBV6-1 with TRBJ2-5; D gene uncertain. V lost 3 bases and J lost 1, with 9 bases in between. The CDR3 runs to 14 residues. Germline V lookup: CDR1 MNHNS, CDR2 SASEGT. DNA for the CDR3: TGTGCCAGCAGTGAGTCGGCGGCCCAAGAGACCCAGTACTTC. It is translated as CASSESAAQETQYF.

As concerns this clone: Sequence at one end of the junction differs from germline and may be a read error. V and J are TRBV4-1 and TRBJ2-7; D call uncertain. Germline values: CDR1 MGHRA, CDR2 YSYEKL. CDR3 length: 16 residues. In nucleotides, the CDR3 is TGCGCCAGCAGCCAAGATGCTAGATGGAGCTCCTATGAGCAGTACTTC. This codes for CASSQDARWSSYEQYF.

The V and J genes are TRBV30 and TRBJ2-3; 7 nucleotides agree with TRBD2. This CDR3 is built from 14 residues. Germline V CDR1 and CDR2: GTSNPN, SVGIG (reference sequence). V lost 0 bases to trimming and J lost 1 base; unmatched junction nucleotides: 1. The CDR3 coding sequence is TGTGCCTGGAGTGTACGGGGGGGCACAGATACGCAGTATTTT. Protein sequence: CAWSVRGGTDTQYF.

V is TRBV5-1 and J is TRBJ1-1; no clear D gene. The germline V gene has CDR1 SGHRS and CDR2 YFSETQ. The germline V and J ends were trimmed by 4 bases and 0 bases, with 13 bases remaining between them. The CDR3 sequence is 15 residues long. CDR3 residues: CASSRSDTMNTEAFF. The CDR3 nucleotides are TGCGCCAGCAGCCGATCTGACACTATGAACACTGAAGCTTTCTTT.

The chain joins TRBV2 to TRBJ2-7, with 7 positions matching TRBD2. The CDR3 extends over 14 amino acids. V shed 1 base, J shed 6 bases, and the junction held 6 bases outside the gene matches. CDR1 and CDR2 (germline): SNHLY, FYNNEI. The DNA for the CDR3 is TGTGCCAGCAGTGAAGACGCGCGGGAGAGCGAGCAGTACTTC. Protein sequence: CASSEDARESEQYF.

The gene calls are TRBV5-1 and TRBJ2-7, with D possibly TRBD2 on 5 matching bases. The germline V gene has CDR1 SGHRS and CDR2 YFSETQ. This CDR3 region has 14 residues. Trimming pared 0 bases from V and 4 bases from J, leaving 11 bases between. The DNA of the CDR3 is TGCGCCAGCAGCTTGGGTAGGGAGAAGTACGAGCAGTACTTC. As protein: CASSLGREKYEQYF.

CDR3 DNA sequence: TGTGCCAGCAGTGAACGAGGCGGGATTAGCTCCTATAATTCACCCCTCCACTTT. This sequence encodes CASSERGGISSYNSPLHF. The chain recombines TRBV2 with TRBJ1-6; D not certain. The V gene lost 2 bases and the J gene lost 0 bases, with 14 bases spanning the gap. Germline lookup yields CDR1 SNHLY and CDR2 FYNNEI. CDR3 length equals 18 residues.

The rearrangement links TRBV3-1 (or the pseudogene TRBV3-2) to TRBJ2-3; D unresolved. Trimming pared 1 base from V and 0 bases from J, leaving 8 bases between. Germline V gene sequence: CDR1 LGHDT, CDR2 YNNKEL (reference sequence). The CDR3 contains 15 residues. The CDR3 reads CASSQVRTSTDTQYF. The CDR3 nucleotides read TGTGCCAGCAGCCAAGTCAGAACGAGCACAGATACGCAGTATTTT.

This chain joins TRBV7-9 and TRBJ2-3, with D tentatively TRBD2 (6 bases). Trimming cost V 4 bases and J 4 bases, with 12 bases left between them. The germline CDR1 and CDR2 sequences are SEHNR and FQNEAQ (reference sequence). CDR3 size: 14 residues. The DNA of the CDR3 is TGTGCCAGCAGCTCGAGGGGCGGGGCAGATACGCAGTATTTT. Translation gives CASSSRGGADTQYF. Using reference TRBV7-9 and TRBJ2-3 for the parts outside the CDR3, the full variable domain is DTGVSQNPRHKITKRGQNVTFRCDPISEHNRLYWYRQTLGQGPEFLTYFQNEAQLEKSRLLSDRFSAERPKGSFSTLEIQRTEQGDSAMYLCASSSRGGADTQYFGPGTRLTVL.

The chain couples TRBV7-2 to TRBJ1-2; D is possibly TRBD1 (5 bases). The V gene lost 4 bases and the J gene lost 7 bases, with 13 bases spanning the gap. The CDR3 extends over 13 amino acids. The germline CDR1 and CDR2 sequences are SGHTA and FQGNSA. The CDR3: CASSWDGVSGYTF. The CDR3 nucleotides read TGTGCCAGCAGCTGGGACGGTGTATCTGGCTACACCTTC.

The genes are TRBV11-2 and TRBJ1-5, with D uncertain. The germline V gene encodes CDR1 SGHAT and CDR2 FQNNGV. The CDR3 length is 14 residues. V lost 4 bases, J lost 3 bases, and 10 bases lay in between. The CDR3 DNA sequence: TGTGCCAGCAGCTCCCTGGGTCCCAATCAGCCCCAGCATTTT. It codes for CASSSLGPNQPQHF.

The J gene is TRBJ1-1, the V gene TRBV5-8; TRBD1 matches 9 bases. J lost 8 bases, V lost 0 bases, and 8 bases had no gene match. The CDR3 loop spans 15 amino acids. Germline loops: CDR1 SGHTS, CDR2 YDEGEE. The CDR3 nucleotides read TGTGCCAGCAGCTTGGGAACAGGGGGCGATTACGAAGCTTTCTTT. The encoded protein is CASSLGTGGDYEAFF.

The chain joins TRBV19 to TRBJ1-1, with a possible D match to TRBD1 (5 bases). The CDR3 length is 16 residues. The germline V gene encodes CDR1 LNHDA and CDR2 SQIVND (reference sequence). Trimming removed 2 bases from V and 1 base from J, with 14 bases in between. The CDR3 sequence: CASSIKEGRQNTEAFF. CDR3 bases: TGTGCCAGTAGTATAAAGGAGGGGAGGCAGAACACTGAAGCTTTCTTT.

The V gene is TRBV7-2, the J gene TRBJ1-2; D possibly corresponds to TRBD1 (6 bases). This CDR3 has 17 residues. The V gene lost 2 bases and the J gene lost 3 bases, with 19 bases spanning the gap. Looked up from germline, CDR1 is SGHTA and CDR2 is FQGNSA. The CDR3 DNA reads TGTGCCAGCAGCTTATACCTCCTTCTGGACAGATACTATGGCTACACCTTC. Translating it yields CASSLYLLLDRYYGYTF.

The rearrangement links TRBV29-1 to TRBJ1-2; TRBD1 is a possible D gene (5 bases). The CDR3 has 11 residues. V gave up 4 bases and J gave up 5 bases, with 8 bases separating them. Germline CDR1 is SQVTM and CDR2 is ANQGSEA. The CDR3 sequence is CSVGDLYGYTF. The CDR3 nucleotides are TGCAGCGTTGGGGACTTATATGGCTACACCTTC.